This T cell receptor (beta chain) was sequenced during a study of identical twins. Study conclusions and caveats: It was possible that invariant MAIT and iNKT cells partly confounded the zero-insertion analyses.

TCRdb itself ran the 5' RACE reads through MiXCR, one entry per CDR3 protein. The table shows 460,000 or so distinct CDR3 sequences, with approximately 15% occurring only once. Ten or more counts support this clonotype. The antigen is not known. The CDR3 length is 11 residues. The germline CDR1 and CDR2 sequences are DFQATT and SNEGSKA (reference sequence). Deletions cut 1 base from V and 5 bases from J, with 6 bases between. This sample was shared with a second study, whose subject was yellow fever vaccine responses in identical twins.

This rearrangement joins TRBV20-1 to TRBJ2-7; D not certain. The specimen sequenced was CD4+ T cells sorted from blood. The sequence was obtained from a woman between 18 and 29 years old in good health. The CDR3 here is CSARGRDEQYF. CDR3 coding DNA: TGCAGTGCTAGAGGTCGAGACGAGCAGTACTTC.